The 17 T cell receptor beta chains below were found in one sample sequenced in a study of blood T cell repertoires in COVID-19. Profiled with immunoSEQ multiplex PCR; TCRdb holds only in-frame clones, not every one. The sample shows approximately 260,000 clones, around 82% of them seen only once. The material sequenced was peripheral blood. The receptors come from a woman over 75 with active or convalescent COVID-19.

This clone was detected once. The genes are TRBV10-2 and TRBJ1-5; TRBD1 matches at 9 bases. The junction had 6 bases not matched to a gene; V was cut back by 8 bases and J by 4 bases. CDR3 length equals 14 residues. Germline V lookup: CDR1 WSHSY, CDR2 SAAADI. The CDR3 sequence is CASGSGTGNQPQHF. CDR3 bases: TGCGCCAGCGGCTCCGGGACAGGGAATCAGCCCCAGCATTTT.

The J gene is TRBJ2-2, the V gene TRBV24-1, with TRBD1 matching 9 bases. CDR1 is KGHDR and CDR2 is SFDVKD in the germline V gene. V was clipped by 5 bases and J by 5 bases; unmatched bases: 8. The CDR3 runs to 16 residues. This CDR3 reads CATSAPGTGRTGELFF. The DNA for the CDR3 is TGTGCCACCAGTGCCCCCGGGACAGGGAGGACCGGGGAGCTGTTTTTT.

The chain has TRBV10-3 and TRBJ1-1; no firm D call. Germline CDR1 ENHRY, CDR2 SYGVKD. The length of the CDR3 is 15 residues. V was pared by 2 bases and J by 1 base, with 11 bases between. In DNA form, the CDR3 reads TGTGCCATCAGTGAGGCGGCGGCCGCGAACACTGAAGCTTTCTTT. Translating it yields CAISEAAAANTEAFF.

The rearrangement links TRBV10-3 to TRBJ1-5; a possible D gene is TRBD1 (6 bases). V lost 2 bases, J lost 16 bases, and 24 bases lay in between. This CDR3 comprises 15 residues. From germline, CDR1 is ENHRY and CDR2 SYGVKD. CDR3 nucleotides: TGTGCCATCAGTGAGGAGGGCAGGGGCATAAGCAGGGAACATTTT. The encoded protein is CAISEEGRGISREHF.

The CDR3 reads CASSQGRQGAHNEQFF. The CDR3 nucleotides read TGTGCCAGCAGCCAGGGGAGACAGGGGGCTCACAATGAGCAGTTCTTC. This chain joins TRBV4-2 and TRBJ2-1; TRBD1 aligns across 10 bases. Trimming cost V 3 bases and J 5 bases; bases outside gene matches: 7. Germline V CDR1 and CDR2: LGHNA, YNFKEQ. This CDR3 is built from 16 residues.

The V and J genes are TRBV30 and TRBJ1-6; TRBD1 matches 10 bases. This CDR3 has 13 residues. V shed 5 bases, J shed 10 bases, and the junction held 5 bases outside the gene matches. Germline V gives CDR1 GTSNPN, CDR2 SVGIG (reference sequence). CDR3 sequence (DNA): TGTGCCTGGGCGGGACAGGGGAAATCACCCCTCCACTTT. It is translated as CAWAGQGKSPLHF.

This sequence joins TRBV5-4 and TRBJ1-3, with D possibly matching TRBD1 (6 bases). V lost 0 bases to trimming and J lost 0 bases, with 10 bases between them. Germline V gene data show CDR1 as SGHNT and CDR2 as YYREEE (reference sequence). The CDR3 consists of 16 residues. CDR3 amino acids: CASSLGGQGSGNTIYF. CDR3 DNA: TGTGCCAGCAGCTTGGGGGGGCAGGGCTCTGGAAACACCATATATTTT.

The rearrangement uses TRBV5-6 and TRBJ1-2; possible D gene TRBD1, 5 bases. V was pared by 3 bases and J by 0 bases, with 15 bases between. This CDR3 region has 16 residues. Germline-derived CDR1 and CDR2 are SGHDT and YYEEEE. This chain's CDR3 is CASSYMTAEANYGYTF. The CDR3 DNA reads TGTGCCAGCAGCTATATGACAGCAGAAGCTAACTATGGCTACACCTTC.

The chain links TRBV28 to TRBJ2-1; 9 bases align to TRBD2. CDR1 is MDHEN, CDR2 SYDVKM, per germline. CDR3 length: 15 residues. Trimming at V came to 6 bases and at J to 2 bases, leaving 5 bases not matched to a gene. The CDR3 nucleotides read TGTGCCAGCAGCCAAAGCGGGAGGCCCTACAATGAGCAGTTCTTC. As protein: CASSQSGRPYNEQFF.

The CDR3 protein is CASGLVEGAGGHEQFF. CDR3 sequence (DNA): TGTGCTAGTGGTTTGGTAGAAGGAGCGGGGGGCCATGAGCAGTTCTTC. V gene TRBV12-5 combines with J gene TRBJ2-1, with 9 bases identical to TRBD2. Losses at the gene ends were 0 bases for V and 8 bases for J; bases not matched to a gene: 8. This CDR3 has 16 amino acids. Germline V gives CDR1 LGHNT, CDR2 FRNRAP.

The CDR3, as DNA: TGTGCCAGCAGCCGAGCGGTGGCTAAAGAGACCCAGTACTTC. Amino acid sequence: CASSRAVAKETQYF. V gene TRBV4-2 combines with J gene TRBJ2-5; TRBD2 might be the D (5 bases). Germline CDR1 reads LGHNA; CDR2 reads YNFKEQ. CDR3 length: 14 residues. Trimming removed 4 bases from V and 3 bases from J, with 12 bases in between.

The rearrangement links TRBV19 to TRBJ1-5; 8 bases map to TRBD1. V lost 3 bases and J lost 2; bases outside the gene matches: 3. The CDR3 runs to 15 residues. Germline V CDR1 and CDR2: LNHDA, SQIVND (reference sequence). The CDR3 loop is CASSMTGVGNQPQHF. DNA for the CDR3: TGTGCCAGTAGTATGACAGGGGTGGGCAATCAGCCCCAGCATTTT.

V gene TRBV19 combines with J gene TRBJ1-2, with 8 bases fitting TRBD1. The CDR3 has 13 amino acids. The junction had 8 bases not matched to a gene; V was cut back by 6 bases and J by 8 bases. The germline CDR1 and CDR2 sequences are LNHDA and SQIVND (reference sequence). The DNA of the CDR3 is TGTGCCAGTAGGAGACAGGGGTTCGACGGCTACACCTTC. Translated: CASRRQGFDGYTF.

The V and J genes are TRBV10-3 and TRBJ2-2, with a possible D match to TRBD1 (6 bases). From germline, CDR1 is ENHRY and CDR2 SYGVKD. Between the trimmed V and J ends, which lost 6 bases and 0 bases, there was a span of 11 bases. The CDR3 consists of 15 residues. CDR3 nucleotides: TGTGCCATCAGCGAGCGACAGGCGAACACCGGGGAGCTGTTTTTT. Its protein product is CAISERQANTGELFF.

The chain couples TRBV27 to TRBJ2-7; D perhaps matches TRBD1 (5 bases). V dropped 2 bases and J dropped 3 bases, with 17 bases sitting between them. Germline lookup yields CDR1 MNHEY and CDR2 SMNVEV (reference sequence). The CDR3 contains 16 residues. This chain's CDR3 is CASSLGARLSGYEQYF. As DNA, the CDR3 is TGTGCCAGCAGTTTAGGGGCGCGGCTTTCTGGCTACGAGCAGTACTTC.

The V and J genes are TRBV18 and TRBJ1-6; TRBD1 is a possible D gene (5 bases). Germline assignment: CDR1 KGHSH and CDR2 LQKENI. Trimming pared 0 bases from V and 7 bases from J, leaving 13 bases between. This CDR3 region has 16 residues. DNA of the CDR3: TGTGCCAGCTCACCACCGCAGGGTCCCGGGAATTCACCCCTCCACTTT. Its translation: CASSPPQGPGNSPLHF.

The chain is built from TRBV5-1 and TRBJ1-1; possible D gene TRBD1, 6 bases. Trimming left V 3 bases short and J 9 bases short, with 18 bases between. This CDR3 contains 14 residues. Germline loops: CDR1 SGHRS, CDR2 YFSETQ. The CDR3 nucleotides are TGCGCCAGCAGCTCCTCCTCACAGGGTACTAAAGCTTTCTTT. Its protein is CASSSSSQGTKAFF.